Presented here are 29 T cell receptor beta chains from one specimen sequenced in a study of shared clonotypes between healthy human individuals. Data came from immunoSEQ multiplex PCR; TCRdb stores just in-frame clones and leaves some out. The table records hundreds of thousands of clones, 75% to 85% of them present only once. Sequences were obtained from PBMCs. Every receptor here comes from a woman in her thirties or forties in good health. Some clones in this sample may be carry-over from other donors' samples.

The chain carries TRBV28 and TRBJ2-7; TRBD1 might be the D (6 bases). In germline, CDR1 is MDHEN, CDR2 SYDVKM. Trimming left V 5 bases short and J 2 bases short, with 19 bases between. This CDR3 contains 16 residues. DNA of the CDR3: TGTGCCAGCAGTCCACAGGGATCGTTACGCGCCTACGAGCAGTACTTC. This sequence encodes CASSPQGSLRAYEQYF.

The chain is built from TRBV30 and TRBJ2-6; D not certain. CDR3 length equals 13 residues. V dropped 0 bases and J dropped 3 bases, with 3 bases sitting between them. Germline V gene lookup returns CDR1 GTSNPN and CDR2 SVGIG (reference sequence). CDR3 amino acids: CAWSVHGANVLTF. Here the CDR3 DNA reads TGTGCCTGGAGTGTTCATGGGGCCAACGTCCTGACTTTC.

Remarks on this clone: The same CDR3 arises from other DNA sequences in this sample as well. The chain combines TRBV7-3 with TRBJ2-5; TRBD2 agrees at 13 bases. Germline trimming cut 5 bases from V and 5 bases from J; bases unmatched to any gene: 2. Germline CDR1 SGHTA, CDR2 FQGTGA. The CDR3 contains 14 residues. For the CDR3, the DNA is TGTGCCAGCAGCCCGGGACTAGCGGGGGAGACCCAGTACTTC. Translated, it gives CASSPGLAGETQYF.

The gene calls are TRBV2 and TRBJ2-1, with D uncertain. V lost 7 bases, J lost 4 bases, and 17 bases lay in between. The CDR3 contains 15 residues. Germline values: CDR1 SNHLY, CDR2 FYNNEI. The CDR3 reads CASTPRVVGYNEQFF. CDR3 sequence (DNA): TGTGCCAGCACCCCCCGGGTCGTTGGGTACAATGAGCAGTTCTTC. The whole variable domain, remainder taken from reference TRBV2 and TRBJ2-1, is EPEVTQTPSHQVTQMGQEVILRCVPISNHLYFYWYRQILGQKVEFLVSFYNNEISEKSEIFDDQFSVERPDGSNFTLKIRSTKLEDSAMYFCASTPRVVGYNEQFFGPGTRLTVL.

About this clone itself: Within the sample, other DNA sequences also encode this same CDR3. The genes are TRBV6-1 and TRBJ2-2; TRBD1 or TRBD2 may be the D gene (5 bases each). V lost 6 bases and J 5 bases, leaving 16 bases between the germline ends. The CDR3 length is 15 residues. The germline gives CDR1 MNHNS, CDR2 SASEGT. CDR3 amino acids: CASSQGGGYTGELFF. Here the CDR3 DNA reads TGTGCCAGCAGCCAGGGTGGAGGCTATACCGGGGAGCTGTTTTTT.

The gene calls are TRBV6-1 and TRBJ1-4; D is unresolved. This CDR3 spans 14 amino acids. From germline, CDR1 is MNHNS and CDR2 SASEGT. V lost 4 bases and J lost 8, with 14 bases in between. The CDR3: CASSVIGVGEKLFF. As DNA, the CDR3 is TGTGCCAGCAGTGTAATTGGGGTCGGGGAAAAACTGTTTTTT.

J is TRBJ2-7 and V is TRBV19; 10 positions match TRBD2. The CDR3 is 16 residues long. V lost 3 bases and J lost 2; bases outside the gene matches: 7. Per the germline V gene, CDR1 is LNHDA and CDR2 is SQIVND (reference sequence). This CDR3 is CASSIAGSGRAYEQYF. CDR3 DNA sequence: TGTGCCAGTAGTATCGCCGGGAGCGGGAGGGCCTACGAGCAGTACTTC.

The J gene is TRBJ2-5, the V gene TRBV20-1, with unresolved D. CDR3 length equals 11 residues. The germline V gene has CDR1 DFQATT and CDR2 SNEGSKA (reference sequence). V was clipped by 6 bases and J by 7 bases, with 12 bases between them. The DNA of the CDR3 is TGCAGTGCACACCCTCCCAGGACCCAGTACTTC. Residues: CSAHPPRTQYF.

DNA for the CDR3: TGTGCCAGCACCACCGCACAGACCAACACCGGGGAGCTGTTTTTT. Residues: CASTTAQTNTGELFF. The chain combines TRBV6-5 with TRBJ2-2; no firm D call. Germline V gives CDR1 MNHEY, CDR2 SVGAGI. This CDR3 is 15 amino acids long. Trimming took off 7 bases at V and 2 bases at J, with 14 bases between the two ends.

The V and J genes are TRBV6-1 and TRBJ1-1; D uncertain. The V end was cut by 4 bases, the J end by 6 bases, with 9 bases between. The length of the CDR3 is 12 residues. CDR1 is MNHNS, CDR2 SASEGT, per germline. CDR3 nucleotides: TGTGCCAGCAGTGGTTTCCAGGCTGAAGCTTTCTTT. Its translation is CASSGFQAEAFF.

The chain is built from TRBV30 and TRBJ1-2; D ambiguous. Germline V lookup: CDR1 GTSNPN, CDR2 SVGIG (reference sequence). The CDR3 runs to 14 residues. Trimming removed 2 bases from V and 1 base from J, with 11 bases in between. The CDR3, as DNA: TGTGCCTGGAGTACCGGACGGCTTAACTATGGCTACACCTTC. Its protein is CAWSTGRLNYGYTF.

The rearrangement uses TRBV29-1 and TRBJ2-3, with 11 bases fitting TRBD2. The V gene's germline CDR1 is SQVTM and CDR2 ANQGSEA. The CDR3 extends over 23 amino acids. J was trimmed by 5 bases and V by 6 bases; bases with no gene match: 34. This CDR3 reads CSVDITGRGTRLGSGRAGDTQYF. CDR3 nucleotides: TGCAGCGTGGACATAACAGGGAGGGGGACCCGATTGGGTAGCGGGAGGGCCGGAGATACGCAGTATTTT.

This clone was detected only once. The V gene is TRBV4-2, the J gene TRBJ1-5; D call uncertain. The germline CDR1 and CDR2 sequences are LGHNA and YNFKEQ. V dropped 0 bases and J dropped 0 bases, with 6 bases sitting between them. The CDR3 covers 15 residues. The CDR3 DNA sequence: TGTGCCAGCAGCCAAGACAGAAATAGCAATCAGCCCCAGCATTTT. It specifies CASSQDRNSNQPQHF.

This chain uses TRBV29-1 with TRBJ2-5; a possible D gene is TRBD1 (5 bases). Germline-derived CDR1 and CDR2 are SQVTM and ANQGSEA. V was cut by 7 bases and J by 5 bases, with 23 bases left in between. The CDR3 has 15 residues. CDR3 residues: CSADQGRVGKETQYF. The CDR3 region has the DNA TGCAGCGCCGATCAGGGCAGGGTGGGAAAGGAGACCCAGTACTTC. Supplemented by reference TRBV29-1 and TRBJ2-5, the full variable domain reads SAVISQKPSRDICQRGTSLTIQCQVDSQVTMMFWYRQQPGQSLTLIATANQGSEATYESGFVIDKFPISRPNLTFSTLTVSNMSPEDSSIYLCSADQGRVGKETQYFGPGTRLLVL.

The table lists this clone with a few counts. Distinct nucleotide sequences in the sample also encode this CDR3. The chain carries TRBV30 and TRBJ1-2; maybe TRBD1 (5 bases). CDR3 length equals 13 residues. V was clipped by 1 base and J by 4 bases, with 10 bases between them. CDR1 and CDR2 from the germline V gene are GTSNPN and SVGIG (reference sequence). The CDR3 is CAWSADSTYGYTF. CDR3 bases: TGTGCCTGGAGTGCAGACAGCACCTATGGCTACACCTTC.

The gene calls are TRBV28 and TRBJ2-7; 9 positions match TRBD2. Germline CDR1 reads MDHEN; CDR2 reads SYDVKM. There are 16 residues in the CDR3. J lost 0 bases, V lost 3 bases, and 6 bases had no gene match. In nucleotides, the CDR3 is TGTGCCAGCAGTTTTACACTAGCGGGTCTCTCCTACGAGCAGTACTTC. Protein sequence: CASSFTLAGLSYEQYF.

The chain joins TRBV7-2 to TRBJ2-5, with 10 bases matching TRBD2. The V gene end was trimmed by 4 bases and the J gene end by 4 bases; junction bases not matched to a gene: 12. The germline V gene has CDR1 SGHTA and CDR2 FQGNSA. The CDR3 covers 17 residues. The CDR3 protein is CASSYSIGLAGAETQYF. CDR3 sequence (DNA): TGTGCCAGCAGCTACTCGATCGGGCTAGCGGGAGCAGAGACCCAGTACTTC.

This clone was recorded only once. The V gene is TRBV6-4, the J gene TRBJ2-3; TRBD2 agrees at 10 bases. V was clipped by 4 bases and J by 3 bases; unmatched bases: 4. The CDR3 contains 15 residues. CDR1 is MRHNA, CDR2 SNTAGT, per germline. CDR3 nucleotide sequence: TGTGCCAGCAGTGCAGGACTAGCGGATACAGATACGCAGTATTTT. This translates into CASSAGLADTDTQYF.

The V and J genes are TRBV2 and TRBJ2-1, with D maybe TRBD2 (5 bases). The V end was cut by 3 bases, the J end by 6 bases, with 9 bases between. Germline V gene sequence: CDR1 SNHLY, CDR2 FYNNEI. The CDR3 sequence is 13 residues long. CDR3 DNA sequence: TGTGCCAGCAGTGACAGCGGACGCAATGAGCAGTTCTTC. Amino acids: CASSDSGRNEQFF.

The chain links TRBV4-3 to TRBJ1-1, with D perhaps TRBD1 (5 bases). The CDR3 has 20 residues. Trimming cost V 2 bases and J 4 bases, with 29 bases left between them. Germline-derived CDR1 and CDR2 are LGHNA and YSLEER. CDR3: CASSQKPPGTPDGVSTEAFF. DNA for the CDR3: TGCGCCAGCAGCCAAAAACCGCCGGGGACGCCCGACGGGGTTTCCACTGAAGCTTTCTTT.

As regards this clone: Additional DNA sequences in this sample encode the identical CDR3. The V gene is TRBV5-1, the J gene TRBJ2-3; 13 bases match TRBD2. The CDR3 contains 15 residues. The germline V gene has CDR1 SGHRS and CDR2 YFSETQ. V dropped 2 bases and J dropped 4; count of bases not matched to a gene: 1. The chain's CDR3 is CASSLGLAGADTQYF. CDR3 sequence (DNA): TGCGCCAGCAGCTTAGGACTAGCGGGGGCAGATACGCAGTATTTT.

Comment on this clone: The same CDR3 arises from other DNA sequences in this sample as well. The chain recombines TRBV11-2 with TRBJ2-5, with 7 bases aligning to TRBD2. The length of the CDR3 is 15 residues. With 8 bases clipped from V and 1 base from J, the junction kept 10 bases outside the gene matches. Germline V lookup: CDR1 SGHAT, CDR2 FQNNGV. CDR3 protein: CASRGEGKVQETQYF. CDR3 sequence (DNA): TGTGCCAGCCGGGGGGAGGGCAAGGTCCAAGAGACCCAGTACTTC.

The rearrangement joins TRBV27 to TRBJ1-5; D not resolved. This CDR3 comprises 18 residues. The V gene's germline CDR1 is MNHEY and CDR2 SMNVEV (reference sequence). V lost 3 bases to trimming and J lost 0 bases, with 18 bases between them. The CDR3 protein is CASSFRVENGYSNQPQHF. In nucleotides, the CDR3 is TGTGCCAGCAGTTTTAGGGTGGAAAACGGCTATAGCAATCAGCCCCAGCATTTT.

The CDR3 DNA sequence: TGTGCCAGCAGTGAAGCTGGGGGAGCGCGGCCCCAGCATTTT. It translates to CASSEAGGARPQHF. The V and J genes are TRBV6-1 and TRBJ1-5, with TRBD1 as a possible D gene (5 bases). Germline-derived CDR1 and CDR2 are MNHNS and SASEGT. V lost 0 bases and J lost 9, with 12 bases in between. This CDR3 region has 14 residues.

Ten or more counts support this clone. The V call is TRBV6-4, the J call TRBJ2-2, with unresolved D. This CDR3 has 16 residues. With 0 bases removed from V and 5 bases from J, the gap between germline ends came to 13 bases. CDR1 and CDR2 (germline): MRHNA, SNTAGT. The CDR3 DNA follows: TGTGCCAGCAGTGACTCCCACACCAAGGAAACCGGGGAGCTGTTTTTT. Its translation is CASSDSHTKETGELFF.

Many counts were recorded for this clone. CDR3 nucleotide sequence: TGTGCCAGCACCCCTGGACAGGGTCGGCCCTTGAGTGAGACCCAGTACTTC. It encodes CASTPGQGRPLSETQYF. The chain uses TRBV28 and TRBJ2-5, with 8 positions matching TRBD1. Germline CDR1 reads MDHEN; CDR2 reads SYDVKM. The junction had 18 bases not matched to a gene; V was cut back by 7 bases and J by 5 bases. This CDR3 spans 17 amino acids.

The chain carries TRBV2 and TRBJ2-3; 8 bases agree with TRBD1. The germline V gene has CDR1 SNHLY and CDR2 FYNNEI. The CDR3 is 14 amino acids. The trim removed 3 bases at V and 1 base at J, leaving 0 bases unmatched. CDR3 protein: CASSEDRGTDTQYF. CDR3 DNA: TGTGCCAGCAGTGAGGACAGGGGCACAGATACGCAGTATTTT.

This clone appeared once. A far bigger clonotype differs at one base, so this is likely a read error. Other nucleotide sequences in the sample specify the same CDR3. J is TRBJ1-5 and V is TRBV19; 7 bases are a match to TRBD1. The CDR3 loop spans 13 amino acids. Per the germline V gene, CDR1 is LNHDA and CDR2 is SQIVND (reference sequence). DNA of the CDR3: TGCGCCAGTACTGGGACAGCTAATCAGCCCCAGCATTTT. This codes for CASTGTANQPQHF.

The chain uses TRBV30 and TRBJ2-5; D perhaps matches TRBD1 (5 bases). Germline V gene sequence: CDR1 GTSNPN, CDR2 SVGIG (reference sequence). This CDR3 has 13 amino acids. Trimming took 2 bases from V and 7 from J, leaving 14 bases between them. The CDR3 DNA reads TGTGCCTGGAGTTACGGGCCTAGGGGGACCCAGTACTTC. It yields the protein CAWSYGPRGTQYF.